This T cell receptor beta chain stems from a study of cytomegalovirus exposure and HLA in healthy donors. Findings of the study overall: In vitro work confirmed that a few CMV-associated chains recognize CMV antigens. TCR beta sequences numbering around 15,000 were associated with HLA alleles at 0.05 false discovery rate in a later analysis. The study labeled fewer than 200 TCR beta chains cytomegalovirus-associated. The classifier, whose performance was assessed in both the original and validation cohorts, reportedly diagnosed cytomegalovirus status with high specificity and sensitivity.

The CDR3 extends over 13 amino acids. The germline V gene encodes CDR1 SQVTM and CDR2 ANQGSEA. V lost 6 bases and J lost 6, with 14 bases in between. PCR amplification relied on 60 Vbeta primers (plus 13 Jbeta primers). Sequenced by immunoSEQ multiplex PCR; TCRdb stores in-frame clones only, minus some. The profile shows over 130,000 clones, around 66% of them singletons. To note about this clone: Antigen: not known.

The material sequenced was PBMCs. The TCR originated in a woman between 55 and 75 years old in good health and CMV-seronegative. The rearrangement joins TRBV29-1 to TRBJ2-2, with a possible D match to TRBD2 (5 bases). The CDR3 region has the DNA TGCAGCGTGAGGCACCCCGGGGCCGGGGAGCTGTTTTTT. Translation gives CSVRHPGAGELFF.